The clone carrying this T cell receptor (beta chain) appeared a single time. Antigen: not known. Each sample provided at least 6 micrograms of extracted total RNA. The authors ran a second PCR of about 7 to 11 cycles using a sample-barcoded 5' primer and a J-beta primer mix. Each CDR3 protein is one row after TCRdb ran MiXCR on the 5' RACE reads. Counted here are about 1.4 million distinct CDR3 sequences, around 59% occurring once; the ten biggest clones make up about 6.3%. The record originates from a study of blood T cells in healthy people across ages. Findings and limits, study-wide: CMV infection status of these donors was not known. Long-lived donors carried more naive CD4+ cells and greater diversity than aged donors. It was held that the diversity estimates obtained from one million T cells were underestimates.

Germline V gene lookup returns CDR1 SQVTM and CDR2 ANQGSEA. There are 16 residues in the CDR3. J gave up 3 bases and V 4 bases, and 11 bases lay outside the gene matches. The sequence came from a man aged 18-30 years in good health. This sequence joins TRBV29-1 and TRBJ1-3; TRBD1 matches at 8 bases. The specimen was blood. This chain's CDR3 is CSVAPDGQGGGNTIYF. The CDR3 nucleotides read TGCAGCGTTGCTCCCGACGGACAGGGCGGTGGAAACACCATATATTTT.